These 11 T cell receptor beta chains came from one sample sequenced in a study of blood T cells in healthy people across ages. A second PCR of about 6 to 11 cycles used a sample-barcoded 5' primer and a J-beta primer mix. Each CDR3 protein is one row after TCRdb ran MiXCR on the 5' RACE reads. Here the sample spans around 800,000 distinct CDR3 sequences, more than 40% being singletons. The sequencing input was blood. Receptor source: a man aged 60 to 69 in good health.

The table lists this clonotype with a few counts. J is TRBJ1-6 and V is TRBV20-1; 8 bases are a match to TRBD1. This CDR3 comprises 16 residues. CDR1 is DFQATT, CDR2 SNEGSKA, per germline (reference sequence). J lost 10 bases, V lost 2 bases, and 13 bases had no gene match. The CDR3 loop is CSARLSGTGKNSPLHF. The CDR3 DNA reads as TGCAGTGCTAGACTATCTGGGACAGGAAAGAACTCACCCCTCCACTTT.

This clonotype was detected only a few times. The chain is built from TRBV6-6 and TRBJ2-7, with unresolved D. Germline V gene lookup returns CDR1 MNHNY and CDR2 SVGAGI (reference sequence). Trimming shortened V by 7 bases and J by 5 bases, and 15 bases separated the two germline ends. This CDR3 is 13 amino acids long. This CDR3 reads CASNKTPGHEQYF. Written as DNA, the CDR3 is TGTGCCAGCAATAAAACCCCCGGGCACGAGCAGTACTTC.

This clonotype was recorded a few times. V gene TRBV29-1 combines with J gene TRBJ2-5; tentatively, D is TRBD2 (5 bases). The closer fit of TRBJ2-7 to the DNA end suggests the J call may be wrong. The CDR3 spans 14 residues. CDR1 and CDR2 (germline): SQVTM, ANQGSEA. In DNA form, the CDR3 reads TGCAGCGCCGTAACGCGGGCAGGAATTTACGAGCAGTACTTC. Its translation is CSAVTRAGIYEQYF.

This clonotype appeared a few times. This chain links TRBV5-8 with TRBJ2-7, with 7 nucleotides matching TRBD2. V shed 4 bases and J 0 bases; nucleotides not matched to a gene: 4. The CDR3 totals 14 residues. Germline lookup yields CDR1 SGHTS and CDR2 YDEGEE. The CDR3 region has the DNA TGTGCCAGCAGCAGGACTAGAACCTCCTACGAGCAGTACTTC. Its translation: CASSRTRTSYEQYF. Complete variable domain (other parts from reference TRBV5-8 and TRBJ2-7): EAGVTQSPTHLIKTRGQQATLRCSPISGHTSVYWYQQALGLGLQFLLWYDEGEERNRGNFPPRFSGRQFPNYSSELNVNALELEDSALYLCASSRTRTSYEQYFGPGTRLTVT.

This clonotype has only a few counts. The rearrangement links TRBV18 to TRBJ1-2, with D possibly being TRBD1 (5 bases). CDR3 length: 15 residues. Germline loops: CDR1 KGHSH, CDR2 LQKENI. Trimming removed 4 bases from V and 2 bases from J, with 14 bases in between. DNA of the CDR3: TGTGCCAGCTCACTCACTGACAGCCAGAACTATGGCTACACCTTC. It specifies CASSLTDSQNYGYTF.

J is TRBJ2-3 and V is TRBV5-6; D unresolved. Germline V lookup: CDR1 SGHDT, CDR2 YYEEEE. V was clipped by 0 bases and J by 4 bases, with 12 bases between them. This CDR3 has 15 amino acids. In DNA, the CDR3 is TGTGCCAGCAGCTTGGGGGCAGCCCGGTCAGATACGCAGTATTTT. It specifies CASSLGAARSDTQYF.

The V gene is TRBV20-1, the J gene TRBJ2-1, with D maybe TRBD1 (5 bases). The CDR3 contains 14 residues. V dropped 6 bases and J dropped 0 bases, with 12 bases sitting between them. Germline V CDR1 and CDR2: DFQATT, SNEGSKA (reference sequence). CDR3 DNA: TGCAGTGCCCAGACAGAAAGCTCCTACAATGAGCAGTTCTTC. This encodes CSAQTESSYNEQFF.

J is TRBJ2-4 and V is TRBV3-1; 9 bases are a match to TRBD2. V was clipped by 0 bases and J by 1 base; unmatched bases: 4. Germline V gene data show CDR1 as LGHDT and CDR2 as YNNKEL (reference sequence). The length of the CDR3 is 17 residues. The CDR3 here is CASSQEGGGAAKNIQYF. DNA for the CDR3: TGTGCCAGCAGCCAAGAGGGCGGGGGGGCCGCCAAAAACATTCAGTACTTC.

The rearrangement uses TRBV5-1 and TRBJ1-5; D not certain. CDR1 is SGHRS, CDR2 YFSETQ, per germline. The CDR3 has 13 residues. The V and J ends lost 4 bases and 0 bases respectively, with 5 bases between them. Here the CDR3 DNA reads TGCGCCAGCAGCGTGGATAGCAATCAGCCCCAGCATTTT. Translated: CASSVDSNQPQHF.

The rearrangement links TRBV2 to TRBJ1-6; a weak D match, TRBD1 (6 bases). V dropped 6 bases and J dropped 10 bases, with 16 bases sitting between them. CDR1 SNHLY and CDR2 FYNNEI come from the germline V gene. The CDR3 totals 14 residues. The CDR3 bases are TGTGCCAGCAGGGGGGACACCGGACAATCACCCCTCCACTTT. Its protein is CASRGDTGQSPLHF. Full variable domain (remainder filled in from reference TRBV2 and TRBJ1-6): EPEVTQTPSHQVTQMGQEVILRCVPISNHLYFYWYRQILGQKVEFLVSFYNNEISEKSEIFDDQFSVERPDGSNFTLKIRSTKLEDSAMYFCASRGDTGQSPLHFGNGTRLTVT.

The rearrangement joins TRBV6-5 to TRBJ2-3, with unresolved D. There are 15 residues in the CDR3. The germline V and J ends were trimmed by 6 bases and 1 base, with 14 bases remaining between them. Germline-derived CDR1 and CDR2 are MNHEY and SVGAGI. CDR3 amino acids: CASSDIGGGTDTQYF. The CDR3 DNA follows: TGTGCCAGCAGCGATATTGGCGGCGGCACAGATACGCAGTATTTT.